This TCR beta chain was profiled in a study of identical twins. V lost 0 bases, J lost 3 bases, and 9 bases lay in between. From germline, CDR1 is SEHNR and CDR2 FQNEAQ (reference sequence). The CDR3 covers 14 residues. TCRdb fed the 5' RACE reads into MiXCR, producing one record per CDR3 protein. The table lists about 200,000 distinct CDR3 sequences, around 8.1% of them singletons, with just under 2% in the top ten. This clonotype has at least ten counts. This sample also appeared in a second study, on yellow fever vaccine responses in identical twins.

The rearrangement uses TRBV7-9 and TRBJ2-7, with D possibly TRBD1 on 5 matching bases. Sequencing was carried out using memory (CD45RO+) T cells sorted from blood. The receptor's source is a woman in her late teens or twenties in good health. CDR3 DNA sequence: TGTGCCAGCAGCTTAGCGAAAAGGGGCTACGAGCAGTACTTC. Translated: CASSLAKRGYEQYF.